Shown below are 23 T cell receptor beta chains from a single sample sequenced in a study of spatial heterogeneity in lung cancer. TCRdb redid the calling of the 5' RACE reads with MiXCR, one entry per CDR3 protein. The sample records about 47,000 distinct CDR3 sequences, roughly 8.1% being singletons. Indicated time point: blood at routine non-recurrence follow-up after resection. Unsorted whole RNA of tumor, nontumor lung or frozen PBMC was sequenced. The specimen was PBMCs, collected at follow-up. The receptors stem from a female donor with early-stage non-small cell lung cancer.

This rearrangement joins TRBV12-3 or TRBV12-4 to TRBJ2-7; the match to TRBD1 covers 8 bases. CDR3 length equals 13 residues. The V and J ends lost 7 bases and 6 bases, in that order; junction bases with no gene match: 8. CDR3 region: CASKEGQVFEQYF. CDR3 DNA: TGTGCCAGCAAGGAGGGACAGGTGTTCGAGCAGTACTTC.

This clonotype has at least ten counts. The chain combines TRBV20-1 with TRBJ2-7; 7 nucleotides agree with TRBD2. The V segment lost 5 bases and the J segment 4 bases; nucleotides outside the gene matches: 17. CDR1 is DFQATT, CDR2 SNEGSKA, per germline (reference sequence). The CDR3 spans 16 residues. This CDR3 is CSAQSGLRNRRYEQYF. Here the CDR3 DNA reads TGCAGTGCTCAATCGGGACTACGGAACAGAAGATACGAGCAGTACTTC.

This clonotype was seen many times. The rearrangement joins TRBV7-2 to TRBJ2-7, with TRBD2 matching 12 bases. The J segment lost 9 bases and the V segment lost 1 base, leaving 10 bases of the junction unmatched. There are 16 residues in the CDR3. The germline CDR1 and CDR2 sequences are SGHTA and FQGNSA. CDR3 DNA: TGTGCCAGCAGCTTAGGTCCGGCTAGCGGGGGGGCCGGGCAGTACTTC. This encodes CASSLGPASGGAGQYF.

The sample holds a few counts of this clonotype. This rearrangement joins TRBV3-1 to TRBJ2-7; D gene unclear. CDR3 length: 14 amino acids. V gave up 0 bases and J gave up 2 bases, with 8 bases separating them. The germline CDR1 and CDR2 sequences are LGHDT and YNNKEL (reference sequence). Written as DNA, the CDR3 is TGTGCCAGCAGCCAAGATCTCCGACCCTACGAGCAGTACTTC. Protein sequence: CASSQDLRPYEQYF.

This clonotype was detected only a few times. V gene TRBV6-6 combines with J gene TRBJ2-1; 7 bases align to TRBD2. The CDR3 length is 12 residues. Germline CDR1 MNHNY, CDR2 SVGAGI (reference sequence). V trimming: 6 bases; J trimming: 11 bases; junction bases outside the gene matches: 7. CDR3 DNA: TGTGCCAGCAGCTCAGCGGGGTATAAGCAGTTCTTC. It encodes CASSSAGYKQFF.

The rearrangement uses TRBV6-5 and TRBJ2-3; 7 nucleotides match TRBD2. After removal of 6 bases from V and 1 base from J, the junction contained 7 bases not matched to a gene. Germline values: CDR1 MNHEY, CDR2 SVGAGI. The CDR3 runs to 15 residues. This chain's CDR3 is CASRPSGARTDTQYF. The CDR3 nucleotides read TGTGCCAGCAGACCCAGCGGGGCCCGCACAGATACGCAGTATTTT.

A few counts support this clonotype. This chain joins TRBV5-1 and TRBJ1-1; a possible D gene is TRBD1 (5 bases). The CDR3 totals 14 residues. Germline CDR1 and CDR2: SGHRS and YFSETQ. V lost 4 bases and J 1 base, leaving 11 bases between the germline ends. CDR3 amino acids: CASSGQAQNTEAFF. CDR3 nucleotides: TGCGCCAGCAGCGGACAAGCTCAGAACACTGAAGCTTTCTTT. The variable domain in full, with the rest retrieved from reference TRBV5-1 and TRBJ1-1, is KAGVTQTPRYLIKTRGQQVTLSCSPISGHRSVSWYQQTPGQGLQFLFEYFSETQRNKGNFPGRFSGRQFSNSRSEMNVSTLELGDSALYLCASSGQAQNTEAFFGQGTRLTVV.

The chain joins TRBV20-1 to TRBJ1-5; the match to TRBD1 covers 7 bases. The CDR3 contains 15 residues. The V gene's germline CDR1 is DFQATT and CDR2 SNEGSKA (reference sequence). With V trimmed by 0 bases and J by 4 bases, 6 bases remained unmatched. CDR3: CSAREPRQGNQPQHF. Here the CDR3 DNA reads TGCAGTGCTAGAGAACCGAGACAGGGAAATCAGCCCCAGCATTTT.

This clonotype was observed a few times. V gene TRBV2 combines with J gene TRBJ1-2; D possibly corresponds to TRBD1 (5 bases). CDR1 and CDR2 (germline): SNHLY, FYNNEI. V dropped 6 bases and J dropped 0 bases, with 11 bases sitting between them. This CDR3 spans 14 amino acids. CDR3 bases: TGTGCCAGCAGGTCAGGGAGAGCTAACTATGGCTACACCTTC. Encoded protein: CASRSGRANYGYTF. Filled out from reference TRBV2 and TRBJ1-2, the complete variable domain reads EPEVTQTPSHQVTQMGQEVILRCVPISNHLYFYWYRQILGQKVEFLVSFYNNEISEKSEIFDDQFSVERPDGSNFTLKIRSTKLEDSAMYFCASRSGRANYGYTFGSGTRLTVV.

This chain uses TRBV20-1 with TRBJ1-5; D unresolved. This CDR3 has 16 residues. CDR1 DFQATT and CDR2 SNEGSKA come from the germline V gene (reference sequence). Deletions cut 0 bases from V and 0 bases from J, with 12 bases between. The chain's CDR3 is CSARDHSKYSNQPQHF. CDR3 nucleotide sequence: TGCAGTGCTAGAGATCATTCAAAGTATAGCAATCAGCCCCAGCATTTT.

This clonotype was detected only a few times. The chain uses TRBV18 and TRBJ1-5, with TRBD1 matching 9 bases. The CDR3 sequence is 15 residues long. CDR1 KGHSH and CDR2 LQKENI come from the germline V gene. V lost 4 bases to trimming and J lost 0 bases; unmatched junction nucleotides: 1. CDR3 region: CASSRQGDSNQPQHF. DNA for the CDR3: TGTGCCAGCTCACGACAGGGGGATAGCAATCAGCCCCAGCATTTT.

This clonotype was counted many times. The V and J genes are TRBV28 and TRBJ2-3; the D is unclear. CDR1 is MDHEN, CDR2 SYDVKM, per germline. CDR3 size: 14 residues. V gave up 1 base and J gave up 3 bases, with 8 bases separating them. This CDR3 is CASSLSPRTDTQYF. The DNA of the CDR3 is TGTGCCAGCAGTTTATCCCCGAGGACAGATACGCAGTATTTT.

This clonotype appeared a few times. The rearrangement joins TRBV7-2 to TRBJ2-5; D is unclear. Germline V gene data show CDR1 as SGHTA and CDR2 as FQGNSA. Trimming left V 2 bases short and J 5 bases short, with 15 bases between. There are 15 residues in the CDR3. The CDR3 region has the DNA TGTGCCAGCAGCTTAAAAGTCAGGAGTGTTGAGACCCAGTACTTC. It codes for CASSLKVRSVETQYF.

In this sample, this clonotype turned up many times. The chain carries TRBV7-2 and TRBJ2-7; D is perhaps TRBD1 or TRBD2 (6 bases each). Between the trimmed V and J ends, which lost 3 bases and 7 bases, there was a span of 16 bases. The CDR3 is made up of 14 amino acids. Germline CDR1 is SGHTA and CDR2 is FQGNSA. The CDR3 DNA sequence: TGTGCCAGCAGCTTTATAAGGGGGGCACAAGAGCAGTACTTC. Translated: CASSFIRGAQEQYF.

The rearrangement uses TRBV7-9 and TRBJ2-1, with 8 bases fitting TRBD2. V lost 4 bases, J lost 8 bases, and 7 bases stayed unmatched. The length of the CDR3 is 14 residues. The V gene's germline CDR1 is SEHNR and CDR2 FQNEAQ (reference sequence). The CDR3 protein is CASSSRGGRDEQFF. CDR3 DNA sequence: TGTGCCAGCAGCTCCCGCGGGGGGCGGGATGAGCAGTTCTTC.

The chain is built from TRBV7-2 and TRBJ1-1; D unclear. The length of the CDR3 is 12 residues. The V gene's germline CDR1 is SGHTA and CDR2 FQGNSA. V lost 7 bases and J lost 4, with 10 bases in between. The CDR3 DNA sequence: TGTGCCAGCACCTTGGTGGCCACTGAAGCTTTCTTT. Amino acids: CASTLVATEAFF.

This clonotype showed up many times. The rearrangement uses TRBV20-1 and TRBJ1-2, with 7 bases fitting TRBD1. Germline V gene lookup returns CDR1 DFQATT and CDR2 SNEGSKA (reference sequence). CDR3 length: 12 residues. Trimming removed 5 bases from V and 4 bases from J; junction bases left unmatched: 4. The CDR3 reads CSADRAGYGYTF. As DNA, the CDR3 is TGCAGTGCTGACAGGGCCGGCTATGGCTACACCTTC.

The table lists this clonotype with many counts. The V gene is TRBV7-9, the J gene TRBJ1-2; 9 positions agree with TRBD1. Trimming cost V 5 bases and J 8 bases; bases outside gene matches: 21. In germline, CDR1 is SEHNR, CDR2 FQNEAQ (reference sequence). The length of the CDR3 is 18 residues. Written as DNA, the CDR3 is TGTGCCAGCAGCCCTCCGGGACAGGGCGTGTTGGGAATAGGGGGCTACACCTTC. It translates to CASSPPGQGVLGIGGYTF.

This chain connects TRBV7-3 to TRBJ2-3, with 10 bases lining up with TRBD2. Germline assignment: CDR1 SGHTA and CDR2 FQGTGA. Germline trimming cut 0 bases from V and 5 bases from J; bases unmatched to any gene: 11. The CDR3 consists of 18 residues. The CDR3 DNA reads as TGTGCCAGCAGCTTAACACCATTGGTCAGCGGGGGGGAAGATACGCAGTATTTT. It encodes CASSLTPLVSGGEDTQYF.

This clonotype was counted only a few times. The chain links TRBV6-2 or TRBV6-3 to TRBJ2-1; 14 nucleotides line up with TRBD2. Trimming at V came to 3 bases and at J to 10 bases, leaving 8 bases not matched to a gene. This CDR3 spans 16 amino acids. Looked up from germline, CDR1 is MNHEY and CDR2 is SVGEGT. The CDR3 DNA reads TGTGCCAGCAGTTATCGACGCGGGACTAGCGGGGGAGAGCAGTTCTTC. Its protein product is CASSYRRGTSGGEQFF.

Ten or more counts support this clonotype. The V gene is TRBV15, the J gene TRBJ2-7, with TRBD2 as a possible D gene (6 bases). Germline CDR1 LNHNV, CDR2 YYDKDF (reference sequence). The CDR3 is 13 amino acids. Trimming cost V 3 bases and J 6 bases, with 12 bases left between them. The CDR3 spells CATSRTGTSEQYF. The CDR3 DNA is TGTGCCACCAGCAGGACGGGGACTTCCGAGCAGTACTTC.

This clonotype was seen repeatedly, ten times or more. V and J are TRBV7-9 and TRBJ2-5; tentatively, D is TRBD1 (6 bases). CDR1 is SEHNR, CDR2 FQNEAQ, per germline (reference sequence). V was cut by 4 bases and J by 1 base, with 10 bases left in between. This CDR3 has 14 amino acids. This CDR3 reads CASSSGQIQETQYF. CDR3 sequence (DNA): TGTGCCAGCAGCTCCGGACAGATCCAAGAGACCCAGTACTTC.

The table lists this clonotype with many counts. The V call is TRBV7-8, the J call TRBJ1-5; D might be TRBD1 (6 bases). V was clipped by 2 bases and J by 7 bases, with 24 bases between them. Germline V CDR1 and CDR2: SGHVS, FQNEAQ. The CDR3 is 18 residues long. The CDR3 region has the DNA TGTGCCAGCAGCTTAAGTGGGGTGGTTGGTGGGGGCAGACAGCCCCAGCATTTT. This gives the protein CASSLSGVVGGGRQPQHF.